This TCR beta chain is from a study of cytomegalovirus exposure and HLA in healthy donors. To note about this clone: The target antigen is unknown.

Germline V CDR1 and CDR2: LGHNA, YSLEER. Deletions cut 1 base from V and 5 bases from J, with 12 bases between. The CDR3 runs 14 residues. Whole-study results and caveats: There were 150 to 200 TCR beta chains listed as cytomegalovirus-associated. Later on, an analysis tied some 17,000 TCR beta sequences to HLA alleles at 0.05 false discovery rate.

Vbeta (60) and Jbeta (13) primers were used in the PCR. Measured with immunoSEQ multiplex PCR; TCRdb has only the in-frame clones, and not every one. The sample consists of roughly 120,000 clones, around 86% of them appearing once. The sample consisted of PBMCs. The chain couples TRBV4-3 to TRBJ2-7; maybe TRBD2 (6 bases). The TCR sequence derives from a woman under 40 in good health and CMV-seronegative. The CDR3 protein is CASSQGGDPHEQYF. The CDR3 DNA sequence: TGCGCCAGCAGCCAAGGGGGGGACCCCCACGAGCAGTACTTC.